The entry that follows covers one T cell receptor beta chain sequence. Its antigen is not identified. This record comes from a study of tumor and adjacent non-tumor tissue in lung cancer. At the level of the study: About 4.17 million productive TCRbeta reads were obtained per sample on average.

CDR1 ENHRY and CDR2 SYGVKD come from the germline V gene. V dropped 7 bases and J dropped 8 bases, with 17 bases sitting between them. The CDR3 is made up of 13 amino acids. RNA was extracted from bulk tissue without any cell sorting. Study results and limitations: Tumor repertoires had a smaller top 100 clone share than normal lung.

The library came from three nested PCR rounds adapted from ARM-PCR protocols. One entry per CDR3 protein, called by TCRdb with MiXCR from the multiplex PCR reads. The sample has around 66,000 distinct CDR3 sequences; 73% are singletons. The TCR was taken from a man aged 60-69 years with non-small cell lung cancer. The chain combines TRBV10-3 with TRBJ1-2; D is ambiguous. The sequenced material came from lung tumor tissue. CDR3 protein: CAINVREQGGYTF. As DNA, the CDR3 is TGTGCCATCAACGTCAGAGAACAAGGGGGCTACACCTTC.